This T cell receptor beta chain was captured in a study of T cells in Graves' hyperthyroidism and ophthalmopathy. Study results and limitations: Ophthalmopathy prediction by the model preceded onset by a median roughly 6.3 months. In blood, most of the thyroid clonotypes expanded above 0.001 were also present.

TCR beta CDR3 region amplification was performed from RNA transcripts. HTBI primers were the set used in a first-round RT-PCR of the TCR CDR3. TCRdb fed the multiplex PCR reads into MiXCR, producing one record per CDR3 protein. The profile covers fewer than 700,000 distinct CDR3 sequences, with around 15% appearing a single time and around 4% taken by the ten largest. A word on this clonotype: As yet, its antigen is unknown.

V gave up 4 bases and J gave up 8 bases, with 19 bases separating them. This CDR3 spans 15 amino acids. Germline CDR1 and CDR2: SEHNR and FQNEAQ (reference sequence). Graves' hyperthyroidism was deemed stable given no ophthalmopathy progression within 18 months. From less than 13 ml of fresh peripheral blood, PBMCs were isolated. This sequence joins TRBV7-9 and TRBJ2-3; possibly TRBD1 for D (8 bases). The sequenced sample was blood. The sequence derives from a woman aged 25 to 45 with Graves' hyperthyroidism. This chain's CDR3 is CASSSDRGPGGTQYF. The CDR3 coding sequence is TGTGCCAGCAGCTCTGACAGGGGACCGGGGGGTACGCAGTATTTT.